This TCR beta chain is drawn from a study of cytomegalovirus exposure and HLA in healthy donors. Study-wide findings and caveats: Reported findings show TCR beta sequences accurately forecast HLA-A and HLA-B alleles in most subjects. Several of the most significant clusters appeared linked to common viral pathogens, based on a later analysis. The authors later found TCR association rates varying by HLA locus, with DRB1 most and HLA-C fewest.

Points on this clone: Its antigen is as yet unknown.

V was pared by 1 base and J by 6 bases, with 5 bases of the junction left unmatched. Germline lookup yields CDR1 SEHNR and CDR2 FQNEAQ (reference sequence). The CDR3 sequence is 15 residues long. 13 Jbeta primers and 60 Vbeta primers were used for the PCR. In the original processing: In a later analysis, of 80 million to 90 million unique beta chains, roughly 9.9 million appeared in at least two donors. Method: immunoSEQ multiplex PCR; TCRdb's copy keeps in-frame clones and lacks some. V and J calls and clone size are copied from that table; D and trimming were computed from the DNA. There are under 150,000 clones in the sample; about 80% occur only once, and 3.5% to 4.5% lies in the top ten.

The source material was PBMCs. The clonotype comes from a man aged 25 to 40 in good health and CMV-seropositive. The chain uses TRBV7-9 and TRBJ2-3; 9 bases agree with TRBD2. DNA of the CDR3: TGTGCCAGCAGCTTAGTATCCAGCGGGGGGGATACGCAGTATTTT. It yields the protein CASSLVSSGGDTQYF.